There are many counts of the clone carrying this T cell receptor (beta chain). Its specificity is not known. Researchers generated TCR beta cDNA from around 0.55 ug of total RNA, relying on a constant-region primer. Slightly modified ARM-PCR with three nested multiplex PCR rounds yielded TCR beta libraries. Investigators reported that the first two PCR rounds, at 10 to 11 cycles each, used TRBV1-TRBV30 forward primers with a C-beta reverse primer. TCRdb independently ran MiXCR on the multiplex PCR reads; one entry per CDR3 protein. The data hold about 99,000 distinct CDR3 sequences, with 55% to 75% observed a single time. Bulk tissue was left unsorted, and RNA and DNA were co-extracted from about 20-30 mg of it. The patients had histopathologically diagnosed primary liver carcinoma, and their disease was treated by surgical resection. Sampling of each tumor involved five separate regions. These data originate in a study of tumor-infiltrating lymphocytes in primary liver carcinoma.

Study-wide findings and caveats: For tumor-adjacent and tumor-blood pairs, overlap was less than that seen for tumor region pairs. Roughly 7.5-25% of top clones, and no more, occurred in all five tumor regions.

CDR3 size: 15 residues. Looked up from germline, CDR1 is MNHNS and CDR2 is SASEGT. Between the trimmed V and J ends, which lost 4 bases and 9 bases, there was a span of 16 bases. Input material: liver tumor tissue from sampling region 5. This sample's subset: tumor region T5, tumor centre. The chain couples TRBV6-1 to TRBJ1-6; possible D gene TRBD1, 6 bases. The receptor was isolated from a woman aged 60-75 years with primary liver carcinoma and hepatitis B virus infection. In DNA, the CDR3 is TGTGCCAGCAGTGGATCAGGGGAGTATCGTTCACCCCTCCACTTT. Its translation: CASSGSGEYRSPLHF.